These 9 T cell receptor beta chains came from one sample sequenced in a study of T cells after posttransplantation cyclophosphamide. The naive gate required viable CD3+CD4+ or CD3+CD8+ cells with CCR7+CD45RA+CD45RO-CD95-CD27+CD28+ phenotype. Sequencing used immunoSEQ multiplex PCR; TCRdb keeps in-frame clones, though not all of them. The table has fewer than 40,000 clones, about 90% seen once; the top ten hold 0.24%. Sequencing input: naive CD4+ T cells sorted from PBMCs. These TCRs come from a woman aged 60-70 years in good health, CMV-negative, and a related stem cell transplant donor.

The V gene is TRBV9, the J gene TRBJ2-2; 8 bases match TRBD2. The CDR3 is 15 residues long. The V gene's germline CDR1 is SGDLS and CDR2 YYNGEE. V trimming: 2 bases; J trimming: 0 bases; junction bases outside the gene matches: 0. Here the CDR3 DNA reads TGTGCCAGCAGCGTCGGGGGGGCGAACACCGGGGAGCTGTTTTTT. It yields the protein CASSVGGANTGELFF.

V usage is TRBV2 and J usage is TRBJ2-1; 13 bases fit TRBD2. This CDR3 has 15 residues. J was trimmed by 9 bases and V by 6 bases; bases with no gene match: 8. Germline V CDR1 and CDR2: SNHLY, FYNNEI. The chain's CDR3 is CASSLLAGGPGEQFF. The CDR3, as DNA: TGTGCCAGCAGCTTACTAGCGGGAGGGCCCGGTGAGCAGTTCTTC. The full variable domain, in which reference TRBV2 and TRBJ2-1 provide the parts outside the CDR3, is EPEVTQTPSHQVTQMGQEVILRCVPISNHLYFYWYRQILGQKVEFLVSFYNNEISEKSEIFDDQFSVERPDGSNFTLKIRSTKLEDSAMYFCASSLLAGGPGEQFFGPGTRLTVL.

The chain has TRBV4-1 and TRBJ2-3; 10 nucleotides align to TRBD2. Trimming at V came to 1 base and at J to 4 bases, leaving 8 bases not matched to a gene. The CDR3 runs 17 residues. Germline CDR1 reads MGHRA; CDR2 reads YSYEKL. CDR3 protein: CASSQGGAGGMADTQYF. DNA for the CDR3: TGCGCCAGCAGCCAAGGTGGAGCGGGGGGGATGGCAGATACGCAGTATTTT.

The chain recombines TRBV13 with TRBJ1-1, with unresolved D. The V gene lost 4 bases and the J gene lost 10 bases, with 16 bases spanning the gap. The CDR3 loop spans 13 amino acids. In germline, CDR1 is PRHDT, CDR2 FYEKMQ (reference sequence). The CDR3 here is CASSSYQALGAFF. The CDR3 nucleotides read TGTGCCAGCAGCTCGTACCAGGCTCTTGGAGCTTTCTTT.

The chain combines TRBV6-5 with TRBJ1-1; D is uncertain. CDR1 and CDR2 (germline): MNHEY, SVGAGI. V gave up 7 bases and J gave up 7 bases, with 13 bases separating them. This CDR3 is built from 12 residues. In DNA form, the CDR3 reads TGTGCCAGCACCTTTGCGGGCAATGAAGCTTTCTTT. Protein sequence: CASTFAGNEAFF.

The rearrangement uses TRBV9 and TRBJ2-2, with TRBD2 matching 8 bases. The CDR3 has 15 amino acids. Trimming took 2 bases from V and 6 from J; bases not matched to a gene: 6. Per the germline V gene, CDR1 is SGDLS and CDR2 is YYNGEE. As DNA, the CDR3 is TGTGCCAGCAGCGTTGTGGGACTAGACGCCGGGGAGCTGTTTTTT. Its protein product is CASSVVGLDAGELFF.

The CDR3 nucleotides read TGTGCCAGCAGCTTGGCTCCGACAGGGATGAGTACTGAAGCTTTCTTT. As protein: CASSLAPTGMSTEAFF. V is TRBV5-5 and J is TRBJ1-1; TRBD1 agrees at 7 bases. The CDR3 spans 16 residues. J was trimmed by 5 bases and V by 0 bases; bases with no gene match: 10. Looked up from germline, CDR1 is SGHKS and CDR2 is YYEKEE (reference sequence).

The chain recombines TRBV7-8 with TRBJ1-3; D is perhaps TRBD1 (6 bases). Trimming left V 4 bases short and J 0 bases short, with 10 bases between. The germline V gene has CDR1 SGHVS and CDR2 FQNEAQ. This CDR3 region has 15 residues. The CDR3 is CASSSDRLSGNTIYF. The CDR3 bases are TGTGCCAGCAGCTCAGACAGGCTCTCTGGAAACACCATATATTTT.

The V call is TRBV5-1, the J call TRBJ1-5; D perhaps matches TRBD1 (5 bases). CDR3 size: 13 residues. Trimming pared 5 bases from V and 5 bases from J, leaving 11 bases between. CDR1 is SGHRS and CDR2 is YFSETQ in the germline V gene. The CDR3 is CASSPDSDQPQHF. CDR3 bases: TGCGCCAGCAGTCCTGACAGTGATCAGCCCCAGCATTTT.